This T cell receptor beta chain stems from a study of T cell responses to AZD1222 COVID-19 vaccine. Overall study findings and caveats: Repertoires in all cases were sampled only once the peak T cell response had passed. Donors in the cohort were predominantly white British and more often female, and clonal diversity was possibly underestimated. With dominance at 160-218 and 743-854, vaccine-associated CD4 TCRs spanned spike. The number of AZD1222 recipients seropositive at baseline was only five or six.

The CDR3 is 13 amino acids. Trimming cost V 4 bases and J 1 base, with 10 bases left between them. In germline, CDR1 is SQVTM, CDR2 ANQGSEA. As to this clone: Its specificity is not known.

Clones were sequenced by immunoSEQ multiplex PCR, and TCRdb holds only the in-frame ones, with some missing. In the table there are about 85,000 clones, 80% to 90% of which are singletons. This sequence joins TRBV29-1 and TRBJ1-1, with D perhaps matching TRBD1 (5 bases). The clonotype was recovered from an adult in good health. The sequencing here drew on peripheral blood, taken on day 0 of AZD1222 vaccination. The CDR3 sequence is CSVVLGGNTEAFF. As DNA, the CDR3 is TGCAGCGTTGTCCTTGGGGGGAACACTGAAGCTTTCTTT.